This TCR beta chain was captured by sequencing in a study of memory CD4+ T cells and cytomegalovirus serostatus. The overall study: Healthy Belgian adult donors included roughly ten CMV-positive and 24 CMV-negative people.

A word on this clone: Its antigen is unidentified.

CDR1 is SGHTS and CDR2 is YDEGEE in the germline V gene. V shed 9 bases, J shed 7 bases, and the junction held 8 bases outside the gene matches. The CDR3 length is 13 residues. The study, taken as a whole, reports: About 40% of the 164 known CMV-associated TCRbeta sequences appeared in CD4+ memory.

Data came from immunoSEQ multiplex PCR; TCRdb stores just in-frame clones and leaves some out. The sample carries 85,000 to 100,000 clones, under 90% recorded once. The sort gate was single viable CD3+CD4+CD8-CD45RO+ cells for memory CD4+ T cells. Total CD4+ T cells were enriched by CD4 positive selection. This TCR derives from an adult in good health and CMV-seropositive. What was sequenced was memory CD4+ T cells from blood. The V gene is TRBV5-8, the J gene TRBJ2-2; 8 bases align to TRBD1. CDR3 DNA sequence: TGTGCCACCCACAATGACAGGGGCGGGGAGCTGTTTTTT. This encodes CATHNDRGGELFF.